This TCR beta chain was observed in a study of vaccination and CD4 T cells after COVID-19. The wider study: Every participant was given two doses of BNT162b2 or mRNA-1273 vaccine. Once vaccinated, a few convalescent patients provided samples at day 14 and again at days 161 to 241 post-vaccination.

CDR3 size: 16 residues. V trimming: 2 bases; J trimming: 2 bases; junction bases outside the gene matches: 7. Germline V gene data show CDR1 as SGHTA and CDR2 as FQGTGA. A few counts support this clonotype. Its specificity is unknown. Indicated time point: late sampling 161 to 241 days after vaccination in three convalescent patients. Treatment meaning: roughly 11-day PBMC culture with coronavirus spike peptide pools or control peptides (ViraFEST assay). In the ViraFEST assay, peptide-pool expansion preceded TCR sequencing of expanded clonotypes. The Oncomine TCR Beta short-read assay was applied to DNA of cultured CD4+ T cells. Using its own MiXCR run on the PCR reads, TCRdb lists one record per CDR3 protein. Here the sample spans more than 15,000 distinct CDR3 sequences, under 55% being singletons.

This clonotype originated in a human donor who had recovered from COVID-19. V and J are TRBV7-3 and TRBJ2-3, with 7 bases matching TRBD1. The input for sequencing was CD4+ T cells from blood, cultured in vitro, taken about 7 months after SARS-CoV-2 vaccination. This CDR3 is CASSLGDSYDTDTQYF. The CDR3 DNA sequence: TGTGCCAGCAGCTTAGGGGACAGCTACGACACAGATACGCAGTATTTT.